Listed below are T cell receptor beta chains from one sample, sequenced in a study. Sequenced by immunoSEQ multiplex PCR; TCRdb stores in-frame clones only, minus some. The sample yields about 68,000 clones, 90% to 95% seen once. The sample was PBMCs. The source of these receptors is a man between 35 and 55 years old with rheumatoid arthritis. Both conserved end residues are part of each CDR3. The D gene is left open where the match is weak. Clone size is given for some rows only: seen once, a few or many times, or a class if the clone is expanded.

>-|TRBV9|TRBJ2-1|TRBD2
CASSVGGTSGNNEQFF
TGTGCCAGCAGCGTAGGTGGGACTAGCGGGAACAATGAGCAGTTCTTC
>-|TRBV4-3|TRBJ2-1|-
CASSQDRLVGGYNEQFF
TGCGCCAGCAGCCAAGATCGCCTAGTGGGGGGATACAATGAGCAGTTCTTC
>-|TRBV10-1|TRBJ2-5|-
CASSTSSRKETQYF
TGCGCCAGCAGCACCTCGAGTAGAAAAGAGACCCAGTACTTC
>-|TRBV9|TRBJ1-3|-
CASSVGFSGFSGNTIYF
TGTGCCAGCAGCGTAGGCTTCTCGGGGTTTTCTGGAAACACCATATATTTT
>-|TRBV19|TRBJ2-7|TRBD1
CASSIRDRLIYEQYF
TGTGCCAGTAGTATCCGGGACAGGCTGATCTACGAGCAGTACTTC
>once|TRBV3-1/TRBV3-2|TRBJ1-2|TRBD1
CASSPYDRDYGYTF
TGTGCCAGCAGCCCCTATGACAGGGACTATGGCTACACCTTC
>-|TRBV7-2|TRBJ2-5|-
CASSLAGVDQETQYF
TGTGCCAGCAGCTTAGCAGGGGTGGACCAAGAGACCCAGTACTTC
>-|TRBV20-1|TRBJ2-1|TRBD2
CSASGWGAGMGSSYNEQFF
TGCAGTGCTAGTGGCTGGGGAGCGGGAATGGGGAGCTCCTACAATGAGCAGTTCTTC
>-|TRBV7-6|TRBJ1-1|TRBD1
CASSFRTGLRNTEAFF
TGTGCCAGCAGCTTCCGGACAGGGCTGAGAAACACTGAAGCTTTCTTT
>-|TRBV4-1|TRBJ1-1|-
CASSQESVATEAFF
TGCGCCAGCAGCCAAGAGTCGGTGGCCACTGAAGCTTTCTTT
>-|TRBV5-6|TRBJ2-6|-
CASSLEGTGANVLTF
TGTGCCAGCAGCTTGGAGGGGACTGGGGCCAACGTCCTGACTTTC
>-|TRBV5-1|TRBJ2-3|TRBD2
CASSFRTSGDTRQYF
TGCGCCAGCAGCTTCCGGACTAGCGGGGATACGAGGCAGTATTTT
>-|TRBV7-8|TRBJ2-7|TRBD1
CASSLDRDRGYSYEQYF
TGTGCCAGCAGCTTAGACCGGGACAGGGGCTACTCCTACGAGCAGTACTTC
>few|TRBV2|TRBJ1-2|-
CASRPGEYGYTF
TGTGCCAGCAGGCCAGGCGAATATGGCTACACCTTC
>-|TRBV10-1|TRBJ1-6|TRBD1
CASSEPTGGEYNSPLHF
TGCGCCAGCAGTGAGCCGACAGGGGGCGAATATAATTCACCCCTCCACTTT
>-|TRBV5-6|TRBJ2-1|-
CASSLGPSGSYNEQFF
TGTGCCAGCAGCTTGGGGCCCTCCGGCTCCTACAATGAGCAGTTCTTC
>few|TRBV12-3/TRBV12-4|TRBJ1-1|-
CASSTRGNTEAFF
TGTGCCAGCTCGACCCGGGGGAACACTGAAGCTTTCTTT
>-|TRBV3-1/TRBV3-2|TRBJ1-5|-
CASSRFNNQPQHF
TGTGCCAGCAGCCGCTTTAACAATCAGCCCCAGCATTTT
>-|TRBV19|TRBJ2-1|TRBD2
CASKGTSSYNEQFF
TGTGCCAGTAAAGGGACTAGCTCCTACAATGAGCAGTTCTTC
>-|TRBV30|TRBJ2-2|TRBD2
CAWSRGGRVSGELFF
TGTGCCTGGAGCAGGGGCGGGAGGGTTTCCGGGGAGCTGTTTTTT
>few|TRBV30|TRBJ1-3|-
CAWNGAVSGNTIYF
TGTGCCTGGAACGGTGCAGTCTCTGGAAACACCATATATTTT
>-|TRBV9|TRBJ1-4|TRBD1
CASSARQGGGGKLFF
TGTGCCAGCAGCGCCAGACAGGGTGGAGGGGGAAAACTGTTTTTT
>-|TRBV19|TRBJ1-5|TRBD1
CASSLGQVGNQPQHF
TGTGCCAGTAGTCTGGGACAGGTTGGCAATCAGCCCCAGCATTTT
>-|TRBV27|TRBJ2-2|TRBD1
CASSSDRGGDRTGELFF
TGTGCCAGCAGTTCAGACAGGGGTGGTGATCGGACCGGGGAGCTGTTTTTT
>-|TRBV12-3/TRBV12-4|TRBJ1-2|-
CASSPGRIHHTF
TGTGCCAGCAGTCCGGGACGAATCCATCACACCTTC
>-|TRBV2|TRBJ1-1|-
CASLWDQNTEAFF
TGTGCCAGCTTGTGGGACCAAAACACTGAAGCTTTCTTT
>-|TRBV27|TRBJ1-5|TRBD1
CAGTRQGPLNQPQHF
TGTGCCGGAACACGACAGGGACCCCTCAATCAGCCCCAGCATTTT
>-|TRBV19|TRBJ2-3|-
CASSQRSSSWDTQYF
TGTGCCAGTAGCCAACGAAGTAGTTCGTGGGATACGCAGTATTTT
>-|TRBV6-5|TRBJ1-1|-
CASSKGQPNTEAFF
TGTGCCAGCAGCAAAGGACAGCCGAACACTGAAGCTTTCTTT
>-|TRBV4-1|TRBJ1-5|TRBD1
CASSPSGQGNQPQHF
TGCGCCAGCAGCCCCTCTGGACAGGGCAATCAGCCCCAGCATTTT
>-|TRBV9|TRBJ1-4|TRBD1
CASSTGGSATNEKLFF
TGTGCCAGCAGCACAGGGGGTTCTGCAACTAATGAAAAACTGTTTTTT
>-|TRBV19|TRBJ1-6|TRBD1
CASSRDSSYNSPLHF
TGTGCCAGTAGTAGGGACAGCTCCTATAATTCACCCCTCCACTTT
>-|TRBV27|TRBJ1-4|TRBD1
CASSLQGALNEKLFF
TGTGCCAGCAGTTTGCAGGGGGCCTTAAATGAAAAACTGTTTTTT
>-|TRBV28|TRBJ2-5|TRBD1
CASSRQGARGETQYF
TGTGCCAGCAGTCGACAGGGGGCGAGGGGAGAGACCCAGTACTTC
>-|TRBV18|TRBJ1-1|TRBD1
CASSTGGTENTEAFF
TGTGCCAGCTCCACCGGGGGGACAGAAAACACTGAAGCTTTCTTT
>once|TRBV5-6|TRBJ1-6|-
CASSRPQTGDNSPLHF
TGTGCCAGCAGCCGCCCGCAGACCGGAGATAATTCACCCCTCCACTTT
>-|TRBV25-1|TRBJ1-6|-
CASSERIGTAPSPLHF
TGTGCCAGCAGTGAACGCATTGGTACAGCCCCTTCTCCCCTCCACTTT
>-|TRBV9|TRBJ1-1|-
CASSVSPGIDTEAFF
TGTGCCAGCAGCGTCTCCCCGGGGATCGACACTGAAGCTTTCTTT
>-|TRBV28|TRBJ2-7|TRBD2
CASSFTGGIHEQYF
TGTGCCAGCAGCTTTACGGGGGGTATCCACGAGCAGTACTTC
>once|TRBV29-1|TRBJ1-1|-
CSGNGGLTVMNTEAFF
TGCAGCGGGAACGGGGGGTTAACCGTGATGAACACTGAAGCTTTCTTT
>-|TRBV9|TRBJ1-4|-
CASSVSGPSNNEKLFF
TGTGCCAGCAGCGTTTCAGGGCCATCTAATAATGAAAAACTGTTTTTT
>-|TRBV5-6|TRBJ1-1|-
CASSSRGGLNTEAFF
TGTGCCAGCAGCAGCCGAGGCGGTTTGAACACTGAAGCTTTCTTT
>-|TRBV24-1|TRBJ1-2|TRBD1
CATSEQGFYGYTF
TGTGCCACCAGTGAACAGGGGTTCTATGGCTACACCTTC
>-|TRBV28|TRBJ1-2|-
CASSPGGGYGYTF
TGTGCCAGCAGCCCTGGGGGGGGCTATGGCTACACCTTC
>-|TRBV7-9|TRBJ1-5|-
CASSLVVGQPQHF
TGTGCCAGCAGCTTAGTCGTCGGTCAGCCCCAGCATTTT
>-|TRBV4-2|TRBJ2-7|TRBD2
CASSQVAGGSYEQYF
TGTGCCAGCAGCCAAGTAGCGGGAGGTTCCTACGAGCAGTACTTC
>-|TRBV5-1|TRBJ2-5|-
CASSRTQGREETQYF
TGCGCCAGCAGCCGAACACAGGGCCGGGAGGAGACCCAGTACTTC
>-|TRBV5-1|TRBJ1-1|-
CASYPGVFGYKAFF
TGCGCCAGTTACCCCGGGGTTTTTGGATATAAAGCTTTCTTT
>-|TRBV27|TRBJ1-5|-
CASSFLGQPQHF
TGTGCCAGCAGCTTCCTCGGCCAGCCCCAGCATTTT
>-|TRBV4-2|TRBJ2-2|TRBD2
CASSQDRTSGREVVTGELFF
TGTGCCAGCAGCCAAGATCGGACTAGCGGGAGGGAAGTGGTCACCGGGGAGCTGTTTTTT
>-|TRBV5-1|TRBJ2-1|TRBD1
CASSQDRANEQFF
TGCGCCAGCAGTCAGGACAGGGCCAATGAGCAGTTCTTC
>-|TRBV11-2|TRBJ1-2|-
CASSPYHGYTF
TGTGCCAGCAGCCCTTACCATGGCTACACCTTC
>-|TRBV18|TRBJ1-5|-
CASSGGIEQPQHF
TGTGCCAGCTCAGGGGGGATCGAGCAGCCCCAGCATTTT
>-|TRBV10-3|TRBJ2-1|-
CAISESLLSSSYNEQFF
TGTGCCATCAGTGAGTCGTTACTCTCGAGCTCCTACAATGAGCAGTTCTTC
>-|TRBV30|TRBJ1-1|-
CAWSTRNTEAFF
TGTGCCTGGAGTACAAGGAACACTGAAGCTTTCTTT
>-|TRBV5-1|TRBJ2-3|-
CASSLVGGFSDTQYF
TGCGCCAGCAGCTTGGTTGGGGGTTTTTCAGATACGCAGTATTTT
>-|TRBV5-1|TRBJ2-3|-
CASSSSGTDTQYF
TGCGCCAGCAGCTCTTCTGGCACAGATACGCAGTATTTT